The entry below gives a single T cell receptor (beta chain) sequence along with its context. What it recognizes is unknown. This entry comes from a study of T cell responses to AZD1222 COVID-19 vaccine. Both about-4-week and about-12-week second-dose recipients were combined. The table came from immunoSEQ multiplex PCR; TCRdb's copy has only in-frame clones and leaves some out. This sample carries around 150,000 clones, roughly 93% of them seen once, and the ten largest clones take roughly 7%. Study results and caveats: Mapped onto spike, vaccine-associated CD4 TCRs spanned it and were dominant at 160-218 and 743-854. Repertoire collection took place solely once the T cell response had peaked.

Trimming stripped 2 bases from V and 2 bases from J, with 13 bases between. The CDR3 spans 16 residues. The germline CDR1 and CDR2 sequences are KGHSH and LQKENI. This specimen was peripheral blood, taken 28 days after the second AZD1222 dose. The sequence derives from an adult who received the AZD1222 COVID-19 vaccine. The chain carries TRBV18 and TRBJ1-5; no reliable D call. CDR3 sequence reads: CASSPRTVVGNQPQHF. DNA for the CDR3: TGTGCCAGCTCACCAAGGACCGTAGTGGGCAATCAGCCCCAGCATTTT.